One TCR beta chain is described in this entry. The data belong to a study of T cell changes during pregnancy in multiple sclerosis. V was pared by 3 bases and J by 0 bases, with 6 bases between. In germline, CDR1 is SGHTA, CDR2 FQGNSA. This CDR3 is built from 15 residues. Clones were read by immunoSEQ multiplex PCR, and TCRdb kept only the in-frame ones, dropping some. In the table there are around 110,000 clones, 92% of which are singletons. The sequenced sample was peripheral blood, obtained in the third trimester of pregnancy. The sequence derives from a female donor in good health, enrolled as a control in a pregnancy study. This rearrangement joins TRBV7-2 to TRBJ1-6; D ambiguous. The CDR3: CASSFGSSYNSPLHF. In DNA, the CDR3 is TGTGCCAGCAGCTTCGGGAGCTCCTATAATTCACCCCTCCACTTT.